The 10 T cell receptor beta chains listed next were all sequenced from one sample in a study of tumor T cells in aggressive B-cell lymphoma. Produced via immunoSEQ multiplex PCR; TCRdb's table is partial and in-frame only. The table records just over 6,500 clones, roughly 90% of them present only once. What was sequenced was tumor tissue. These receptors were taken from an adult with diffuse large B cell lymphoma. Some clones in this sample may be carry-over from other donors' samples.

This chain joins TRBV6-6 and TRBJ2-5, with TRBD1 matching 8 bases. The assigned J gene may be wrong: the sequence end matches TRBJ2-7 better. Germline CDR1 is MNHNY and CDR2 is SVGAGI (reference sequence). The CDR3 sequence is 14 residues long. CDR3 DNA sequence: TGTGCCAGCAGTGCAGGGACAGGACACTACGAGCAGTACTTC. It yields the protein CASSAGTGHYEQYF.

This clone was picked up one time. The chain links TRBV7-3 to TRBJ2-3; D possibly corresponds to TRBD2 (6 bases). V lost 6 bases and J lost 4, with 20 bases in between. The CDR3 is 16 residues long. Germline lookup yields CDR1 SGHTA and CDR2 FQGTGA. The CDR3 sequence is CASREASAPGADTQYF. The DNA for the CDR3 is TGTGCCAGCAGGGAGGCTAGCGCCCCTGGGGCAGATACGCAGTATTTT.

V usage is TRBV30 and J usage is TRBJ2-3; 7 bases map to TRBD1. The germline V gene encodes CDR1 GTSNPN and CDR2 SVGIG (reference sequence). There are 13 residues in the CDR3. Trimming took 1 base from V and 6 from J; bases not matched to a gene: 4. The CDR3 spells CAWSGLQGDTQYF. DNA for the CDR3: TGTGCCTGGAGTGGGTTACAGGGGGATACGCAGTATTTT. Based on the CDR3 plus reference TRBV30 and TRBJ2-3, the full variable domain is SQTIHQWPATLVQPVGSPLSLECTVEGTSNPNLYWYRQAAGRGLQLLFYSVGIGQISSEVPQNLSASRPQDRQFILSSKKLLLSDSGFYLCAWSGLQGDTQYFGPGTRLTVL.

This chain joins TRBV19 and TRBJ2-5; the match to TRBD1 covers 8 bases. The germline V gene encodes CDR1 LNHDA and CDR2 SQIVND (reference sequence). The CDR3 covers 15 residues. The V segment lost 4 bases and the J segment 1 base; nucleotides outside the gene matches: 5. The CDR3 sequence is CASSSGQGGQETQYF. The CDR3 nucleotides read TGTGCCAGTAGTAGCGGACAGGGCGGCCAAGAGACCCAGTACTTC.

The J gene is TRBJ2-2, the V gene TRBV5-6, with a tentative D call TRBD2 (5 bases). This CDR3 comprises 14 residues. Per the germline V gene, CDR1 is SGHDT and CDR2 is YYEEEE. The ends were cut back, 0 bases at V and 5 bases at J, with 8 bases in the middle. The DNA for the CDR3 is TGTGCCAGCAGCTTGGGGTGGAGGACCGGGGAGCTGTTTTTT. Translated, it gives CASSLGWRTGELFF.

The gene calls are TRBV30 and TRBJ1-4; no reliable D call. The CDR3 runs to 12 residues. The germline CDR1 and CDR2 sequences are GTSNPN and SVGIG (reference sequence). Trimming removed 3 bases from V and 10 bases from J, with 12 bases in between. The CDR3 nucleotides are TGTGCCTGGAGCGCCTATGAGGGAAAACTGTTTTTT. As protein: CAWSAYEGKLFF.

The chain links TRBV7-2 to TRBJ2-2; D might be TRBD2 (6 bases). This CDR3 region has 13 residues. V was shortened by 5 bases and J by 7 bases, with 11 bases between the two germline ends. CDR1 SGHTA and CDR2 FQGNSA come from the germline V gene. This CDR3 reads CASSLSGVGELFF. DNA of the CDR3: TGTGCCAGCAGCCTGTCGGGAGTCGGGGAGCTGTTTTTT.

This clone was recorded only once. The chain joins TRBV4-3 to TRBJ2-7; 7 bases are shared with TRBD2. Germline CDR1 reads LGHNA; CDR2 reads YSLEER. V lost 1 base and J lost 4; bases outside the gene matches: 10. The CDR3 extends over 16 amino acids. The CDR3 loop reads CASSQVSSSGGYEQYF. The CDR3 DNA reads as TGCGCCAGCAGCCAAGTTTCGTCTAGCGGAGGGTACGAGCAGTACTTC.

The CDR3 reads CASSSSGNTNTGELFF. Here the CDR3 DNA reads TGTGCCAGCAGTTCTAGCGGAAACACGAACACCGGGGAGCTGTTTTTT. The chain employs TRBV6-6 and TRBJ2-2, with 7 positions matching TRBD2. Germline CDR1 and CDR2: MNHNY and SVGAGI (reference sequence). The V segment lost 4 bases and the J segment 0 bases; nucleotides outside the gene matches: 5. The CDR3 is made up of 16 amino acids.

The chain joins TRBV4-2 to TRBJ1-1; D is unclear. V lost 4 bases and J lost 1, with 7 bases in between. The CDR3 runs to 13 residues. Germline V gene sequence: CDR1 LGHNA, CDR2 YNFKEQ. The DNA of the CDR3 is TGTGCCAGCAGCCTACAAGAGAACACTGAAGCTTTCTTT. Its translation is CASSLQENTEAFF.